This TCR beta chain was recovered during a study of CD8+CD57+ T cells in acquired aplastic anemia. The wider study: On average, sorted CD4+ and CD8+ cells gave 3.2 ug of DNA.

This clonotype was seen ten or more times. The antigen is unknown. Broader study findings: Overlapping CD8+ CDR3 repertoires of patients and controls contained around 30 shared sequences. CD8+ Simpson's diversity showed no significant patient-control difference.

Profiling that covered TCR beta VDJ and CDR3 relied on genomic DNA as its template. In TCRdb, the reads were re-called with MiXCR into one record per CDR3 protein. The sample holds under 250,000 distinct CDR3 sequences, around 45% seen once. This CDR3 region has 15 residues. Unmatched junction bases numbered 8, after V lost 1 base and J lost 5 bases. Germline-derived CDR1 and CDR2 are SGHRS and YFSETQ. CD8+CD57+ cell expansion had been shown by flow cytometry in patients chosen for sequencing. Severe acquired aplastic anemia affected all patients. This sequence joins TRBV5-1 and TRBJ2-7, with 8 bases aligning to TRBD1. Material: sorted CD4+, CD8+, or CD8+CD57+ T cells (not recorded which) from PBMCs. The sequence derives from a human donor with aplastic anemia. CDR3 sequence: CASSLLDRGTDEQYF. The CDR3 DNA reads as TGCGCCAGCAGCTTGCTCGACAGGGGCACTGACGAGCAGTACTTC.